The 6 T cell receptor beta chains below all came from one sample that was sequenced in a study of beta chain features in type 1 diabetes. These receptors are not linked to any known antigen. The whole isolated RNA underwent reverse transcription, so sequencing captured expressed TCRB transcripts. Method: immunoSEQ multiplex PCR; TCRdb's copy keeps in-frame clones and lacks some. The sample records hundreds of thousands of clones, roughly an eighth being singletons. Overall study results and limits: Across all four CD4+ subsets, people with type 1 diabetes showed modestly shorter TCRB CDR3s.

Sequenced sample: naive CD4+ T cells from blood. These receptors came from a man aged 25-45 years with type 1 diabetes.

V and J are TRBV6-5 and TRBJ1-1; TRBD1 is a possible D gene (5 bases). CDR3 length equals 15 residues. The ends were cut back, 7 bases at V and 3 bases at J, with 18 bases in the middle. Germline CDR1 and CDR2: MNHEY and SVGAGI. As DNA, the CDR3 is TGTGCCAGCACCTTTAGACCCGGAGGGGACACTGAAGCTTTCTTT. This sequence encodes CASTFRPGGDTEAFF.

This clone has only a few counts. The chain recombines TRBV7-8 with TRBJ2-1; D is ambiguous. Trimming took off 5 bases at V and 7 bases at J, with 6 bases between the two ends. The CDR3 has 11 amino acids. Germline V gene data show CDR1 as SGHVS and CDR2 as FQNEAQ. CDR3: CASSPRNEQFF. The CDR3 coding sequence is TGTGCCAGCAGCCCCCGTAATGAGCAGTTCTTC.

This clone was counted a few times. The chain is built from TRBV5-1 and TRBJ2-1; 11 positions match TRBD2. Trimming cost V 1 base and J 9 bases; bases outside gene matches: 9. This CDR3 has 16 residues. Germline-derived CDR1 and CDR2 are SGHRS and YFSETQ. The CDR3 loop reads CASSLTSGSTQGEQFF. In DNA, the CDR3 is TGCGCCAGCAGCTTGACTAGCGGGAGTACACAGGGTGAGCAGTTCTTC.

CDR3 sequence (DNA): TGTGCCAGCAGCTTAGCGGGAGGAGATGAAGCTTTCTTT. It yields the protein CASSLAGGDEAFF. This chain joins TRBV7-9 and TRBJ1-1, with no clear D. The CDR3 loop spans 13 amino acids. Germline loops: CDR1 SEHNR, CDR2 FQNEAQ (reference sequence). V lost 0 bases and J lost 7, with 9 bases in between.

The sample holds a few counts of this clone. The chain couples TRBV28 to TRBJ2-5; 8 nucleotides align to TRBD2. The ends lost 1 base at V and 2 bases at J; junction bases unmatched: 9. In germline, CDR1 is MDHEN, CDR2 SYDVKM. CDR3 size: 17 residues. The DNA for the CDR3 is TGTGCCAGCAGTTTATTGCTAGCGGGCGCACCTCAAGAGACCCAGTACTTC. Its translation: CASSLLLAGAPQETQYF.

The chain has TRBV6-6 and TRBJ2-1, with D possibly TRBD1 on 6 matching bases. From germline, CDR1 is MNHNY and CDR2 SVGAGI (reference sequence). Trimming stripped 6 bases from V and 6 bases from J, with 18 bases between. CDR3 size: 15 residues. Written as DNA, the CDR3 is TGTGCCAGCAGCCCCGGGGTAACAGGGAGCAATGAGCAGTTCTTC. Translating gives CASSPGVTGSNEQFF.